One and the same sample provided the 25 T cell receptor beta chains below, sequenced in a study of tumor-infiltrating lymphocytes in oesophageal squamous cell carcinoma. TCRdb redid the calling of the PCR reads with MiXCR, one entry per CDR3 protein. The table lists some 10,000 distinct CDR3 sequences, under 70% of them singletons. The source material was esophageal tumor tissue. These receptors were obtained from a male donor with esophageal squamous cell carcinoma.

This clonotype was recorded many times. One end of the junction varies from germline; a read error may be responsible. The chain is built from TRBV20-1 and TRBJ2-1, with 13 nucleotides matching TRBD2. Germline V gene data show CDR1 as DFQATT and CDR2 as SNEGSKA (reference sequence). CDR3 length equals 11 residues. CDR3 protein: CSALGLAGSNF. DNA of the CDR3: TGCAGTGCCTTGGGACTAGCGGGATCAAACTTC.

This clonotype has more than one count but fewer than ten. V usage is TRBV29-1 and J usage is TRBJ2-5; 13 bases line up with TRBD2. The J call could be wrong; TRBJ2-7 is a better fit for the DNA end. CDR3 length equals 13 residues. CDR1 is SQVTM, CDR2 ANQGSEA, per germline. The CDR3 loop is CSVLAGGPYEQYF. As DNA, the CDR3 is TGCAGTGTACTAGCGGGAGGGCCGTACGAGCAGTACTTC.

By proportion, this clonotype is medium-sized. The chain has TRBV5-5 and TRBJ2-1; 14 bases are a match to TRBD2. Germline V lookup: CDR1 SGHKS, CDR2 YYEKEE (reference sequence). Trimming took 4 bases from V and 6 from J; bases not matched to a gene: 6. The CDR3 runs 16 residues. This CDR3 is CASSPGTSGRSNEQFF. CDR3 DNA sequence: TGTGCCAGCAGCCCAGGGACTAGCGGGAGATCCAATGAGCAGTTCTTC.

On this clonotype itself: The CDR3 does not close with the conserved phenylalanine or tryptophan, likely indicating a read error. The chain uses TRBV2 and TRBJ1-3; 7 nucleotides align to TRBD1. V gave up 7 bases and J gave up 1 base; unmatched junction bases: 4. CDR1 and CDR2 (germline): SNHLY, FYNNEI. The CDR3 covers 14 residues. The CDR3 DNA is TGTGCCAGCACCGAGACAGGGTCTGGAAACACCATATATTTA. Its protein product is CASTETGSGNTIYL.

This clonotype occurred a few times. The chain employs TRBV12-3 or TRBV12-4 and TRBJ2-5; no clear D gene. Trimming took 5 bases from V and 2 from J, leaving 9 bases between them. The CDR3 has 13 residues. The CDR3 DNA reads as TGTGCCAGCAGTAAAGCTAGGCAAGAGACCCAGTACTTC. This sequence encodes CASSKARQETQYF.

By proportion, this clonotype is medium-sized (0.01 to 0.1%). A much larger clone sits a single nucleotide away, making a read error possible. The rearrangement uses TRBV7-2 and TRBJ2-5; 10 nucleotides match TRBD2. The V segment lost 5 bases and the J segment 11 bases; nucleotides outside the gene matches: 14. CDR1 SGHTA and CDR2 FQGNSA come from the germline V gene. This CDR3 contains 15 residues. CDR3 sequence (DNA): TGTGCCAGCAGCGATACTAGCGGGAACTACAATGAGCAGTACTTC. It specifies CASSDTSGNYNEQYF.

The chain's CDR3 is CASHAGGAVGYEQYF. For the CDR3, the DNA is TGTGCCAGCCACGCGGGGGGGGCGGTAGGATACGAGCAGTACTTC. The chain has TRBV7-2 and TRBJ2-1; 9 nucleotides align to TRBD2. The J call is uncertain, as TRBJ2-7 better fits the DNA end. Germline CDR1 SGHTA, CDR2 FQGNSA. The CDR3 has 15 residues.

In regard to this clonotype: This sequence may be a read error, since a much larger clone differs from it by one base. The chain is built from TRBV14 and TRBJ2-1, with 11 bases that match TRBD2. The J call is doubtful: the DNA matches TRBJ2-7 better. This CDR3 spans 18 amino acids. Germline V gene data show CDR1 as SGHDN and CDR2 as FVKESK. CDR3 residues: CASSRQPGLAAAFNEQYF. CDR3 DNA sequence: TGTGCCAGCAGCCGCCAACCGGGACTAGCGGCAGCATTCAATGAGCAGTACTTC.

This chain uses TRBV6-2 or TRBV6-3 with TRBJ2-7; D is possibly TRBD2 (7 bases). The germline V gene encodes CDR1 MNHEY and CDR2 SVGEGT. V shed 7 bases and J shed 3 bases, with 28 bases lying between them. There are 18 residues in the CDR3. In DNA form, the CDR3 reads TGTGCCAGCACCGATGGACTAGTGGGAGGGCCAGGGGTCTACGAGCAGTACTTC. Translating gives CASTDGLVGGPGVYEQYF.

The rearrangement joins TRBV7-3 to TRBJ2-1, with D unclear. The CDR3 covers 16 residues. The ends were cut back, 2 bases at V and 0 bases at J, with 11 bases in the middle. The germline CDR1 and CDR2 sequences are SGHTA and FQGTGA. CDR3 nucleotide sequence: TGTGCCAGCAGCTTAGCGACCGGAAGCTCCTACAATGAGCAGTTCTTC. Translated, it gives CASSLATGSSYNEQFF.

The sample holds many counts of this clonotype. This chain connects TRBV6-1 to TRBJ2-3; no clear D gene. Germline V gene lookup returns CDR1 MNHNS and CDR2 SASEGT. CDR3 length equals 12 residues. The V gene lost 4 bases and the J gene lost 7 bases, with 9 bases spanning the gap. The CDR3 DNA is TGTGCCAGCAGTGCGCGACAAAATACGCAGTATTTT. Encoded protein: CASSARQNTQYF.

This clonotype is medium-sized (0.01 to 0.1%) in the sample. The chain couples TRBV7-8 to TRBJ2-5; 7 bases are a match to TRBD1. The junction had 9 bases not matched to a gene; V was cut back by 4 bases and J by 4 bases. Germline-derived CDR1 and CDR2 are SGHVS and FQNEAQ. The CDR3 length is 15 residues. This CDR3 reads CASSSQGWVRETQYF. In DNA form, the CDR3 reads TGTGCCAGCAGCTCACAGGGGTGGGTCAGAGAGACCCAGTACTTC. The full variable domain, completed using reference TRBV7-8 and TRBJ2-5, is GAGVSQSPRYKVAKRGQDVALRCDPISGHVSLFWYQQALGQGPEFLTYFQNEAQLDKSGLPSDRFFAERPEGSVSTLKIQRTQQEDSAVYLCASSSQGWVRETQYFGPGTRLLVL.

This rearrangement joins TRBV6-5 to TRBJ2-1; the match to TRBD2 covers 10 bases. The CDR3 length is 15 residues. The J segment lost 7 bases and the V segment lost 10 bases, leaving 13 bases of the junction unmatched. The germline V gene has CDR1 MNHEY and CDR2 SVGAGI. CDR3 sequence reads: CATRRAAGGPNEQFF. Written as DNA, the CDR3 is TGTGCCACCCGCCGGGCAGCGGGGGGGCCAAATGAGCAGTTCTTC.

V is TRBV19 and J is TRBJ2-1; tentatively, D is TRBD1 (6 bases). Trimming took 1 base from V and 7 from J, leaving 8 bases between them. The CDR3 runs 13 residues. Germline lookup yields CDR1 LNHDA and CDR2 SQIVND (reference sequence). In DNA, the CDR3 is TGTGCCAGTAGTATAGCCAGGGGTAATGAGCAGTTCTTC. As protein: CASSIARGNEQFF.

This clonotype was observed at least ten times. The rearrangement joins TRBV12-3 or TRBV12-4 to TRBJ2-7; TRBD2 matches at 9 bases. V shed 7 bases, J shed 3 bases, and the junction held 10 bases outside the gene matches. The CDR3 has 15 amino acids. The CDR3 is CASKRGAGGYYEQYF. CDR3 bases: TGTGCCAGCAAACGGGGAGCGGGAGGATACTACGAGCAGTACTTC.

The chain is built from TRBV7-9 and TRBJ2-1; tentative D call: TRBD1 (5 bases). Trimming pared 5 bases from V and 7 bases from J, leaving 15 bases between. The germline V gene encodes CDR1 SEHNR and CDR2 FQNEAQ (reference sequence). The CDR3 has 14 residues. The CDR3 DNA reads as TGTGCCAGCAGCCCACAGACAGCGCCGAATGAGCAGTTCTTC. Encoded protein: CASSPQTAPNEQFF.

The CDR3 loop is CASSQTDRNTGELFF. CDR3 nucleotide sequence: TGTGCCAGCAGTCAAACGGACAGAAACACCGGGGAGCTGTTTTTT. The chain joins TRBV27 to TRBJ2-2, with a weak D call TRBD1 (6 bases). Germline V gene lookup returns CDR1 MNHEY and CDR2 SMNVEV (reference sequence). V lost 5 bases to trimming and J lost 2 bases, with 12 bases between them. The CDR3 runs 15 residues.

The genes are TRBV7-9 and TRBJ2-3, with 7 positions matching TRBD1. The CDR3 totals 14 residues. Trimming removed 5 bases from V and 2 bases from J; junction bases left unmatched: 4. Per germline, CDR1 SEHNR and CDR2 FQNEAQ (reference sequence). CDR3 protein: CASSQGVNTDTQYF. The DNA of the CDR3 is TGTGCCAGCAGCCAGGGGGTTAACACAGATACGCAGTATTTT.

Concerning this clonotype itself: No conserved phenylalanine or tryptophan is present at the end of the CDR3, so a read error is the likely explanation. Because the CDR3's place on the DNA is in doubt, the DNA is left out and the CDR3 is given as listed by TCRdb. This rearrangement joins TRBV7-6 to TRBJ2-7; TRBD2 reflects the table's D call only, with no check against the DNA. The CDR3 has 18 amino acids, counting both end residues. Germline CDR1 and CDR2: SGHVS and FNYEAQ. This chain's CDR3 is CASSSTSESSYNEQFFGA.

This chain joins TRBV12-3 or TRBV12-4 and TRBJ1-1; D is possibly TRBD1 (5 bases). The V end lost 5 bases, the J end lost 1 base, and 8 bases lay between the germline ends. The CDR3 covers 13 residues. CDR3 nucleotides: TGTGCCAGCAGTAAAACAGGGAACACTGAAGCTTTCTTT. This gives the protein CASSKTGNTEAFF.

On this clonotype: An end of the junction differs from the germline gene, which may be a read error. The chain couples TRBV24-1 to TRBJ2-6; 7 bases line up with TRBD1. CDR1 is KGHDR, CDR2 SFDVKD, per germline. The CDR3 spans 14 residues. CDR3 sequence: CATSADRVNSPLHF. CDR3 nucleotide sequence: TGTGCCACCAGTGCTGACAGGGTTAATTCACCCCTCCACTTC.

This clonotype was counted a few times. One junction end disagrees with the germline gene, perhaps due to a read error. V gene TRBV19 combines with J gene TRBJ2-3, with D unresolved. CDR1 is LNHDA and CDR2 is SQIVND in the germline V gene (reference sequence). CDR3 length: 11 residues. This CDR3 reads CASSMNSRLYF. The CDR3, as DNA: TGTGCCAGTAGTATGAACTCCCGGTTGTACTTC.

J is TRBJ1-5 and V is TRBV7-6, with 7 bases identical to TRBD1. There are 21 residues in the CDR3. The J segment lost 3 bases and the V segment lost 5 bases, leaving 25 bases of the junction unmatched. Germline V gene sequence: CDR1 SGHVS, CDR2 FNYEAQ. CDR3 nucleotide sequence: TGTGCCAGCAGCCCCCAACTGGCACAGGGGACGTCGCAACACTTCAATCAGCCCCAGCATTTT. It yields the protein CASSPQLAQGTSQHFNQPQHF.

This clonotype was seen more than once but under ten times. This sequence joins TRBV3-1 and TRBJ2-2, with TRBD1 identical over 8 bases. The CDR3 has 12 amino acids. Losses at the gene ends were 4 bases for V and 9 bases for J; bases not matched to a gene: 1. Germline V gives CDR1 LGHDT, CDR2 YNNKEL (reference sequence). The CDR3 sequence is CASSRQGRELFF. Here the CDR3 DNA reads TGTGCCAGCAGCCGACAGGGGCGGGAGCTGTTTTTT.

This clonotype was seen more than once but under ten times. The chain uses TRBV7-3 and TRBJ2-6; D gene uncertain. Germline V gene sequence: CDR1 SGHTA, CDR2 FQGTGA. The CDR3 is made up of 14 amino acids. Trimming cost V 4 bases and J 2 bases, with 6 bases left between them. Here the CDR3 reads CASSSSPGANVLTF. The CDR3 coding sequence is TGTGCCAGCAGCTCTTCCCCTGGGGCCAACGTCCTGACTTTC.